Listed below are T cell receptor beta chains from one sample, sequenced in a study of T cells in Graves' hyperthyroidism and ophthalmopathy. TCRdb redid the calling of the multiplex PCR reads with MiXCR, one entry per CDR3 protein. Seen here are about 98,000 distinct CDR3 sequences, 35% to 45% observed once, and the top ten hold roughly a tenth. Sequenced material: peripheral blood or thyroid tissue (not recorded which). The receptors derive from a young woman with Graves' hyperthyroidism. CDR3s include the opening cysteine and the closing phenylalanine or tryptophan. Each record gives: clone size, J gene, V gene, D gene, CDR3 DNA, CDR3 protein. A D gene is named only where the DNA matches it firmly. For some rows the clone size is stated as once, few or many, or as a class when expanded; others skip it.

>NA|TRBJ2-2|TRBV19|NA
TGTGCCAGTAGGATGACAGACGACACCGGGAAGCTGTTTTTT
CASRMTDDTGKLFF
>NA|TRBJ1-6|TRBV9|NA
TGTGCCAGCAGCGCCGGGCCTGCCTATAATTCACCCCACCACTTT
CASSAGPAYNSPHHF
>many|TRBJ2-3|TRBV2|TRBD2
TGTGCCAGCGACTCGCCGAGCGGGAGTGGCGCAGATACGCAGTATTTT
CASDSPSGSGADTQYF
>NA|TRBJ2-7|TRBV6-5|NA
TGTGCCAGCAGCCCGAGGAGGAGGGGCGAGCAGTACTTC
CASSPRRRGEQYF
>many|TRBJ1-1|TRBV7-6|NA
TGTGCCAGCAGCTTAGCGGGTAGAGTAGCTTTCTTT
CASSLAGRVAFF
>many|TRBJ2-7|TRBV7-2|TRBD1
TGTGCCAGCACCCGATGGGGACAGACCAATTACGAGCAGTACTTC
CASTRWGQTNYEQYF
>NA|TRBJ2-7|TRBV10-3|NA
TGTGCCATCAGTGCTGCCTACGAGCAGTACTTC
CAISAAYEQYF
>many|TRBJ1-2|TRBV5-5|TRBD1
TGTGCCAGCAGCAAGACAGGGGCGAACTATGGCTACACCTTC
CASSKTGANYGYTF
>many|TRBJ1-6|TRBV11-1|TRBD1
TGTGCCAGCAGCCAACAGGGGGCCATTGGTAATTCACCCCTCCACTTT
CASSQQGAIGNSPLHF
>many|TRBJ2-6|TRBV12-3/TRBV12-4|NA
TGTGCCAGCAGTTCGACCTCTGGGGCCAACGTCCTGACTTTC
CASSSTSGANVLTF
>many|TRBJ1-4|TRBV20-1|NA
TGCAGTGCTAGTGGAGGAGATAATGAAAAACTGTTTTTT
CSASGGDNEKLFF
>NA|TRBJ2-5|TRBV20-1|TRBD2
TGCAGTGCTAGGCTAGCGGGACCGAAAGAGACCCAGTACTTC
CSARLAGPKETQYF
>many|TRBJ1-1|TRBV12-3/TRBV12-4|NA
TGTGCCAGCAGTTTCGAGGGAGGGTGGAACACTGAAGCTTTCTTT
CASSFEGGWNTEAFF
>many|TRBJ2-7|TRBV11-2|TRBD2
TGTGCCAGCAGCAACTCGGGACTAGGGGCCTACGAGCAGTACTTC
CASSNSGLGAYEQYF